The clone carrying this T cell receptor (beta chain) has at least ten counts. Its antigen is currently unknown. This CDR3 is built from 16 residues. V shed 5 bases and J shed 10 bases, with 21 bases lying between them. Germline CDR1 MDHEN, CDR2 SYDVKM. Uncontrolled infection, other autoimmune disease, pregnancy or lactation barred patients from enrollment. Thyroid ultrasound and orbital computed tomography, with clinical symptoms and serum thyroxine and TRAb, informed diagnoses. The data stem from a study of T cells in Graves' hyperthyroidism and ophthalmopathy. RNA transcripts gave rise to amplified TCR beta CDR3 regions. Researchers ran a first-round RT-PCR on the TCR CDR3 using the HTBI primer set. TCRdb called the multiplex PCR reads again in MiXCR, with one record for every CDR3 protein. The sample yields around 450,000 distinct CDR3 sequences, around 14% seen once. General study results and limits: It was a median around 6 months before onset that the model predicted ophthalmopathy. Blood also showed most of the thyroid clonotypes that were expanded above 0.001.

Source material: blood. The TCR originated in a young woman with Graves' hyperthyroidism. The chain has TRBV28 and TRBJ1-6; no definite D call. Written as DNA, the CDR3 is TGTGCCAGCAGTCGGATCGGACTGGGAGTGCGCTCACCCCTCCACTTT. The encoded protein is CASSRIGLGVRSPLHF.